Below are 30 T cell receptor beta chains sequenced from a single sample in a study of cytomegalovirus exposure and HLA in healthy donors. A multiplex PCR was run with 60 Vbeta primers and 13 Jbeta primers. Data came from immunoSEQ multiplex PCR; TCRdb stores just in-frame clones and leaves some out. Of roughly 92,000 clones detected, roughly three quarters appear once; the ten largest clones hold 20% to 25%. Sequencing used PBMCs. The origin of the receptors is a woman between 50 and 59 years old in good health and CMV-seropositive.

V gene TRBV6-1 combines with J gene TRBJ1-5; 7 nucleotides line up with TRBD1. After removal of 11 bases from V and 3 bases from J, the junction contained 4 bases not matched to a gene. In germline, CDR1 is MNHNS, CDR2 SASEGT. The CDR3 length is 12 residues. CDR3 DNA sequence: TGTGCCTGCGACAGGGACAATCAGCCCCAGCATTTT. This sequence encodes CACDRDNQPQHF.

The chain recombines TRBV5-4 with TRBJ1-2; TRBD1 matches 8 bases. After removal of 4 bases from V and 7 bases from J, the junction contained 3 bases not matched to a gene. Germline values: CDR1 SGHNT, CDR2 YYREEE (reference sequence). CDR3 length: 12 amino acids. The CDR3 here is CASSEQGGGYTF. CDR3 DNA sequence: TGTGCCAGCAGCGAACAGGGGGGTGGCTACACCTTC. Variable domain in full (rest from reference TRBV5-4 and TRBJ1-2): ETGVTQSPTHLIKTRGQQVTLRCSSQSGHNTVSWYQQALGQGPQFIFQYYREEENGRGNFPPRFSGLQFPNYSSELNVNALELDDSALYLCASSEQGGGYTFGSGTRLTVV.

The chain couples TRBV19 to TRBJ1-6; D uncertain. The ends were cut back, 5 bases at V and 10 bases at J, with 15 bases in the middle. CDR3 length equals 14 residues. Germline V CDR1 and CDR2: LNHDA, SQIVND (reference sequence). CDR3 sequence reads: CASSEFVAGSPLHF. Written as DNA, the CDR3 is TGTGCCAGTAGTGAGTTCGTGGCCGGGTCACCCCTCCACTTT.

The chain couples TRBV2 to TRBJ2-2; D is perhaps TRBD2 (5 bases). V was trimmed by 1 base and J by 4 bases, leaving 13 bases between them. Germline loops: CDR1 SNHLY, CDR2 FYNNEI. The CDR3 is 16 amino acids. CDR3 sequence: CASSEEPSGSTGELFF. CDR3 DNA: TGTGCCAGCAGTGAAGAGCCCTCGGGGAGCACCGGGGAGCTGTTTTTT.

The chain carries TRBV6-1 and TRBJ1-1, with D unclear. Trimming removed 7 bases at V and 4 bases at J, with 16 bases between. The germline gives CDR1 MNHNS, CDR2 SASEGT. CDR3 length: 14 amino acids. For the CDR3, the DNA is TGTGCCAGCACCCCGCAGAGGGAAGTCACTGAAGCTTTCTTT. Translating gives CASTPQREVTEAFF.

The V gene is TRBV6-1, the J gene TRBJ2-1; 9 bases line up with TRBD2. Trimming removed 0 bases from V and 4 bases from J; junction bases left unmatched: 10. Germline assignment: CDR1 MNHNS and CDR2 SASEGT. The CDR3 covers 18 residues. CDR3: CASSEAGKSAGGYNEQFF. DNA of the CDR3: TGTGCCAGCAGTGAAGCAGGGAAGTCGGCGGGAGGGTACAATGAGCAGTTCTTC.

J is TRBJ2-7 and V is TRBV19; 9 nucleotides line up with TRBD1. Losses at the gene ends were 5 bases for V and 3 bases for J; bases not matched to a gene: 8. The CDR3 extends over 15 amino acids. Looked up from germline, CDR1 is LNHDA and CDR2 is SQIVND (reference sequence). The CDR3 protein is CASSDSGTGFYEQYF. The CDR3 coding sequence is TGTGCCAGTAGTGACTCCGGGACAGGGTTCTACGAGCAGTACTTC.

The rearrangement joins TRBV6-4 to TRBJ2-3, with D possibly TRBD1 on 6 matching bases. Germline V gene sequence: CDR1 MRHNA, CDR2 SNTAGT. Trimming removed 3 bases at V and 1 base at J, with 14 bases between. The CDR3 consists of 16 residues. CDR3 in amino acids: CASSEEGQRGTDTQYF. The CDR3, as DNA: TGTGCCAGCAGTGAGGAAGGACAGAGAGGCACAGATACGCAGTATTTT.

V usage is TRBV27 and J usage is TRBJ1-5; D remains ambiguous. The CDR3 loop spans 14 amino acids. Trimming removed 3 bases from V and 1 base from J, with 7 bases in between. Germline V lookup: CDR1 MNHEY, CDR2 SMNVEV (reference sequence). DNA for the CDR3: TGTGCCAGCAGTTTCTCCTCCAGCAATCAGCCCCAGCATTTT. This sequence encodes CASSFSSSNQPQHF.

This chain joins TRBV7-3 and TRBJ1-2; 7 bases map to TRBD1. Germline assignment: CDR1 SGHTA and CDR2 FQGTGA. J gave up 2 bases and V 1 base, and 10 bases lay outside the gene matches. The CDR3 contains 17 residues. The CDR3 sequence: CASSLNPPGTVNYGYTF. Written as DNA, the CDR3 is TGTGCCAGCAGCTTAAATCCCCCCGGGACAGTCAACTATGGCTACACCTTC.

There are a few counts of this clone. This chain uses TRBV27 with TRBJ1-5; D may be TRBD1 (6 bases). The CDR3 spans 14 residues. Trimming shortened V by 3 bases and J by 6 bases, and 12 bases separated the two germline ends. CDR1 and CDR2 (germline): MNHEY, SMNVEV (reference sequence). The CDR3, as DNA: TGTGCCAGCAGTTTGGTGGGGGCGAGTCAGCCCCAGCATTTT. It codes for CASSLVGASQPQHF.

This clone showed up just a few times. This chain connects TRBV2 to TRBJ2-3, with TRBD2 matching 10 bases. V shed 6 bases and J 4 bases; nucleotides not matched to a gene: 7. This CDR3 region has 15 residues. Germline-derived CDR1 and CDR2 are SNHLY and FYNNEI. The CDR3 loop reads CASSYYGTSADTQYF. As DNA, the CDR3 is TGTGCCAGCAGCTACTACGGGACTAGCGCAGATACGCAGTATTTT.

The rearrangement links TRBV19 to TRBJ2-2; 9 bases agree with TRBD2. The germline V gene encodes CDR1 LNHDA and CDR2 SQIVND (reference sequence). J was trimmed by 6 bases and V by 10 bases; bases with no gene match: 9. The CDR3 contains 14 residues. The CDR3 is CATPRAGGSGELFF. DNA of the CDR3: TGTGCCACCCCACGAGCGGGAGGATCCGGGGAGCTGTTTTTT.

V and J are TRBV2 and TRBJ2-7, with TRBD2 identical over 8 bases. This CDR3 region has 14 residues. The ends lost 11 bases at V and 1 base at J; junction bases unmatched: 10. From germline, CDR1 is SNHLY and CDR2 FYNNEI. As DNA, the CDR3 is TGTGCCGGCAAGGGGGTAGCGGGGTCCTACGAGCAGTACGTC. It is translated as CAGKGVAGSYEQYV.

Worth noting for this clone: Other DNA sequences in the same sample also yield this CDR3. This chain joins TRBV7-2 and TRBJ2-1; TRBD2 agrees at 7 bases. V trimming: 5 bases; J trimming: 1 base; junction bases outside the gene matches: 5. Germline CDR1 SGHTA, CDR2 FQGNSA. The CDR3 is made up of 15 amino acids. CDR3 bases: TGTGCCAGCAGCCGAAGCGGGACTTCCTACAATGAGCAGTTCTTC. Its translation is CASSRSGTSYNEQFF. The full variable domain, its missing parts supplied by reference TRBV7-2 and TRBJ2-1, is GAGVSQSPSNKVTEKGKDVELRCDPISGHTALYWYRQSLGQGLEFLIYFQGNSAPDKSGLPSDRFSAERTGGSVSTLTIQRTQQEDSAVYLCASSRSGTSYNEQFFGPGTRLTVL.

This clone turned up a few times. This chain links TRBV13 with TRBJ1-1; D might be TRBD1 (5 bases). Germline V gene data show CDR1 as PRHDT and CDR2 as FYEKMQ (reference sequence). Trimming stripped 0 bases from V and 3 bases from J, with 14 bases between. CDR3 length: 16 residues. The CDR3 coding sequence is TGTGCCAGCAGCTTAGGCCGGGGGGTAGAGGACACTGAAGCTTTCTTT. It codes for CASSLGRGVEDTEAFF.

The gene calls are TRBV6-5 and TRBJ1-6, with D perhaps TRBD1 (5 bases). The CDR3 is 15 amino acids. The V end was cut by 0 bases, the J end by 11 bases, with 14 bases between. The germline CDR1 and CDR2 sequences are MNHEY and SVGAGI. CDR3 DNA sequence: TGTGCCAGCAGTTACTCTTGGCAGGGTAAAGCACCCCTCCACTTT. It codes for CASSYSWQGKAPLHF.

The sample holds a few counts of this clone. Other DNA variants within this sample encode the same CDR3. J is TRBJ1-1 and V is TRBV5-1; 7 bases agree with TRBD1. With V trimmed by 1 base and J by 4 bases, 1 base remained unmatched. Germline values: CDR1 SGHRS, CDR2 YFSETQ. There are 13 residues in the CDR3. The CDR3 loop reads CASSLSGGTEAFF. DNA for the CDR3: TGCGCCAGCAGCTTGTCAGGGGGCACTGAAGCTTTCTTT.

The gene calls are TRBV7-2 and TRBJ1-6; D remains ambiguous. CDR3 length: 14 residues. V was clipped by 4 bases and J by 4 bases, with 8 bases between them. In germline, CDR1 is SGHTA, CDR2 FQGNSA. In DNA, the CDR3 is TGTGCCAGCAGCTATAGCGATTATAATTCACCCCTCCACTTT. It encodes CASSYSDYNSPLHF.

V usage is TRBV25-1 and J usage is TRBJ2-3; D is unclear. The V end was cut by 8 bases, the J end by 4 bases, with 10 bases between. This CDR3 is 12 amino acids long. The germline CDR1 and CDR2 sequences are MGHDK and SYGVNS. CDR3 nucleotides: TGTGCCAGCGGCTCAGGTTCAGATACGCAGTATTTT. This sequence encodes CASGSGSDTQYF.

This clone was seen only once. The CDR3 loop reads CASSSWTGTYNEQFF. The CDR3 DNA follows: TGTGCCAGCAGCTCGTGGACAGGCACCTACAATGAGCAGTTCTTC. The rearrangement uses TRBV7-9 and TRBJ2-1; 7 bases fit TRBD1. V trimming: 4 bases; J trimming: 2 bases; junction bases outside the gene matches: 5. Germline values: CDR1 SEHNR, CDR2 FQNEAQ (reference sequence). The CDR3 is 15 residues long. The variable domain in full, completed from reference TRBV7-9 and TRBJ2-1, reads DTGVSQNPRHKITKRGQNVTFRCDPISEHNRLYWYRQTLGQGPEFLTYFQNEAQLEKSRLLSDRFSAERPKGSFSTLEIQRTEQGDSAMYLCASSSWTGTYNEQFFGPGTRLTVL.

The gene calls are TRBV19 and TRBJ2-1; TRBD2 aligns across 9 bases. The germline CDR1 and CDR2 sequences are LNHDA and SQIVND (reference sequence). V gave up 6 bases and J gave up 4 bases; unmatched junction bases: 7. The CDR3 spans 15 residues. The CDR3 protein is CASRHGLALYNEQFF. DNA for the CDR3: TGTGCCAGTAGACATGGACTAGCGCTTTACAATGAGCAGTTCTTC.

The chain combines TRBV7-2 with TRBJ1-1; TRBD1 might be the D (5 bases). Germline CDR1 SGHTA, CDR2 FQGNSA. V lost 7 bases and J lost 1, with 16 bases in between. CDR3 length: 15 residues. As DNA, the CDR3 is TGTGCCAGCAAACCGTGGGCAGGGCCGAACACTGAAGCTTTCTTT. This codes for CASKPWAGPNTEAFF.

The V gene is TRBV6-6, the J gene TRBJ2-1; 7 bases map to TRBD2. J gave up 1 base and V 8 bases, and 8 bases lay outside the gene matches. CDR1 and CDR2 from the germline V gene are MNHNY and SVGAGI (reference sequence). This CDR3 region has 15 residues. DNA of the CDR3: TGTGCCAGCCGGCCCCTAGCGGTTTCCTACAATGAGCAGTTCTTC. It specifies CASRPLAVSYNEQFF.

CDR3 protein: CASSLGSLAGGLYKSSYNEQFF. CDR3 sequence (DNA): TGCGCCAGCAGCTTGGGTTCTCTAGCGGGGGGCCTTTATAAAAGCTCCTACAATGAGCAGTTCTTC. The chain joins TRBV5-1 to TRBJ2-1; 11 bases line up with TRBD2. The V segment lost 0 bases and the J segment 0 bases; nucleotides outside the gene matches: 17. The germline V gene encodes CDR1 SGHRS and CDR2 YFSETQ. This CDR3 has 22 amino acids.

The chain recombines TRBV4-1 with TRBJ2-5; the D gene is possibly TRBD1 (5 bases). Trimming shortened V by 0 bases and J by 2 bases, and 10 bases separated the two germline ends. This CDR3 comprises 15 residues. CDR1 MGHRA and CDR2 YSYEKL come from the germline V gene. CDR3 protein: CASSQEGRSQETQYF. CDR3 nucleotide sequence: TGCGCCAGCAGCCAAGAGGGGCGGTCACAAGAGACCCAGTACTTC.

CDR3 bases: TGTGCCAGCAGCGCCGGGGGACTAGCGGTCTACAATGAGCAGTTCTTC. It specifies CASSAGGLAVYNEQFF. The V and J genes are TRBV9 and TRBJ2-1, with 11 positions matching TRBD2. The V gene's germline CDR1 is SGDLS and CDR2 YYNGEE. The CDR3 has 16 amino acids. The V segment lost 3 bases and the J segment 3 bases; nucleotides outside the gene matches: 5.

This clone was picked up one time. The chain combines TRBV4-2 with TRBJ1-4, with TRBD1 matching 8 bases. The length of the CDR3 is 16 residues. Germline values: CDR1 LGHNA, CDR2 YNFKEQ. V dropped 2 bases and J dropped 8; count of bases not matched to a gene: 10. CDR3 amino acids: CASSQTQGARYEKLFF. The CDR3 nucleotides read TGTGCCAGCAGCCAAACCCAGGGGGCGCGGTACGAAAAACTGTTTTTT.

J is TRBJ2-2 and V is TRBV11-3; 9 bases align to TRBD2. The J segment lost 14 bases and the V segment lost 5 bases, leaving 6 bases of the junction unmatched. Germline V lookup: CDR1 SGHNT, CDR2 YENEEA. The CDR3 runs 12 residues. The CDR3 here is CASSGLSGGLFF. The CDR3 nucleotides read TGTGCCAGCAGCGGACTTAGCGGGGGTCTGTTTTTT.

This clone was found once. CDR3 in DNA: TGCGCCAGCAGCTGGGCGGATACGCAGTATTTT. Translating gives CASSWADTQYF. The gene calls are TRBV5-1 and TRBJ2-3; D is undetermined. CDR1 is SGHRS, CDR2 YFSETQ, per germline. With 3 bases removed from V and 6 bases from J, the gap between germline ends came to 5 bases. The CDR3 runs 11 residues.